Listed below are T cell receptor beta chains from one sample, sequenced in a study of T cells in Graves' hyperthyroidism and ophthalmopathy. Each CDR3 protein is one row after TCRdb ran MiXCR on the multiplex PCR reads. In the table there are approximately 400,000 distinct CDR3 sequences, about 15% of which are singletons. The sample comprised blood. These receptors came from a woman in her 30s with Graves' hyperthyroidism. Each CDR3 is given with its conserved first and last residue. The D gene is left open where the match is weak. Not all rows give a size; the values are once, few, many and, for expanded clones, a class.

clone_size	d_call	j_call	v_call	cdr3_aa	cdr3_nt
few	NA	TRBJ2-7	TRBV6-1	CASSEAGGPKEQYF	TGTGCCAGCAGTGAAGCTGGAGGCCCTAAGGAGCAGTACTTC
many	TRBD2	TRBJ2-1	TRBV3-1	CASQKRGGSSNEQFF	TGTGCCAGCCAGAAGAGGGGCGGGAGCTCGAATGAGCAGTTCTTC
many	TRBD1	TRBJ2-7	TRBV24-1	CATSDTPGQGAYEQYF	TGTGCCACCAGTGATACCCCTGGACAGGGCGCCTACGAGCAGTACTTC
NA	TRBD1	TRBJ2-3	TRBV20-1	CSARQGYTDTQYF	TGCAGTGCTCGACAGGGGTACACAGATACGCAGTATTTT
few	NA	TRBJ1-5	TRBV5-1	CASSKGGSNQPQHF	TGCGCCAGCAGCAAGGGGGGGAGCAATCAGCCCCAGCATTTT
few	NA	TRBJ2-2	TRBV9	CASSVASGTGELFF	TGTGCCAGCAGCGTAGCCTCGGGGACCGGGGAGCTGTTTTTT
NA	TRBD1	TRBJ1-4	TRBV5-1	CASSLDGTVNEKLFF	TGCGCCAGCAGCTTGGATGGGACAGTCAATGAAAAACTGTTTTTT
many	NA	TRBJ2-3	TRBV18	CASSPLSSPRDAGDTQYF	TGTGCCAGCTCACCTCTTTCGTCCCCCAGGGATGCTGGAGATACGCAGTATTTT
NA	NA	TRBJ2-2	TRBV6-2/TRBV6-3	CASSYRGPRGPGELFF	TGTGCCAGCAGTTACCGGGGCCCCCGGGGACCCGGGGAGCTGTTTTTT
many	TRBD2	TRBJ2-1	TRBV5-1	CASSLGNGLAIYNEQFF	TGCGCCAGCAGCTTGGGGAATGGACTAGCCATTTACAATGAGCAGTTCTTC
NA	TRBD2	TRBJ2-7	TRBV13	CASSSMAGVRDEQYF	TGTGCCAGCAGCTCCATGGCGGGAGTGCGGGACGAGCAGTACTTC
NA	NA	TRBJ2-3	TRBV19	CASREDGWGTDTQYF	TGTGCCAGTAGAGAGGACGGATGGGGCACAGATACGCAGTATTTT
few	NA	TRBJ2-2	TRBV28	CASSWRAAKNTGELFF	TGTGCCAGCAGCTGGAGGGCAGCCAAGAACACCGGGGAGCTGTTTTTT
NA	NA	TRBJ2-1	TRBV4-1	CASSQDRTIPWDEQFF	TGCGCCAGCAGCCAAGATCGGACTATCCCCTGGGATGAGCAGTTCTTC
many	TRBD1	TRBJ1-1	TRBV3-1	CASSQRDRDTEAFF	TGTGCCAGCAGCCAACGGGACAGGGATACTGAAGCTTTCTTT
NA	TRBD1	TRBJ2-7	TRBV24-1	CATSEGDRVEQYF	TGTGCCACCAGTGAGGGGGACAGGGTCGAGCAGTACTTC
NA	TRBD1	TRBJ2-2	TRBV28	CASSTSGQGANTGELFF	TGTGCCAGCAGCACTAGTGGGCAGGGGGCGAACACCGGGGAGCTGTTTTTT
many	NA	TRBJ2-7	TRBV5-1	CASRAPGHSEQYF	TGCGCCAGCAGAGCACCGGGACACTCGGAGCAGTACTTC
few	TRBD2	TRBJ2-3	TRBV6-1	CASSTASGTQTDTQYF	TGTGCCAGCAGTACGGCTAGCGGGACGCAGACAGATACGCAGTATTTT
NA	TRBD1	TRBJ2-2	TRBV28	CASSLPGGDTGELFF	TGTGCCAGCAGTTTACCAGGGGGAGACACCGGGGAGCTGTTTTTT
NA	NA	TRBJ2-5	TRBV14	CASSPLTSYYQETQYF	TGTGCCAGCAGCCCTCTGACAAGTTACTACCAAGAGACCCAGTACTTC
few	TRBD2	TRBJ2-1	TRBV12-3/TRBV12-4	CASTQLAVVSYNEQFF	TGTGCCAGCACCCAACTAGCGGTAGTATCCTACAATGAGCAGTTCTTC
NA	NA	TRBJ2-3	TRBV9	CASSVEASRADTQYF	TGTGCCAGCAGCGTAGAGGCTAGCCGGGCAGATACGCAGTATTTT
NA	NA	TRBJ1-3	TRBV5-1	CASSFGQGTVTIYF	TGCGCCAGCAGCTTCGGCCAGGGAACGGTCACCATATATTTT
few	NA	TRBJ1-2	TRBV28	CASSLTPLDLRYGYTF	TGTGCCAGCAGTTTGACACCTCTAGACCTCCGCTATGGCTACACCTTC
NA	NA	TRBJ1-2	TRBV28	CASSSTGSSGYGYTF	TGTGCCAGCAGTTCAACAGGTTCTTCGGGCTATGGCTACACCTTC
many	NA	TRBJ2-1	TRBV3-1	CASSQRGRDEQFF	TGTGCCAGCAGCCAAAGGGGTCGGGATGAGCAGTTCTTC
many	TRBD2	TRBJ2-1	TRBV7-3	CASSLSPAGGPYEQFF	TGTGCCAGCAGCTTAAGTCCAGCGGGAGGGCCCTATGAGCAGTTCTTC
NA	NA	TRBJ2-3	TRBV9	CASSEMGEWGADTQYF	TGTGCCAGCAGCGAGATGGGGGAGTGGGGCGCAGATACGCAGTATTTT
NA	TRBD1	TRBJ1-4	TRBV19	CASSTMGQGLRELNEKLFF	TGTGCCAGTAGTACTATGGGACAGGGGCTCCGGGAGTTGAATGAAAAACTGTTTTTT
many	TRBD1	TRBJ2-3	TRBV7-2	CASSVTGAVSTDTQYF	TGTGCCAGCAGCGTAACAGGGGCCGTGAGCACAGATACGCAGTATTTT
NA	TRBD2	TRBJ2-5	TRBV20-1	CSASGSGSRAQETQYF	TGCAGTGCTAGTGGTAGCGGGAGCCGAGCCCAAGAGACCCAGTACTTC
many	TRBD1	TRBJ2-3	TRBV4-2	CASSQDRRTGGVDTQYF	TGTGCCAGCAGCCAAGATCGGCGGACAGGGGGCGTAGATACGCAGTATTTT
many	NA	TRBJ2-7	TRBV15	CATSRDRRSYEQYF	TGTGCCACCAGCAGAGATCGGCGGTCCTACGAGCAGTACTTC
NA	TRBD1	TRBJ1-1	TRBV9	CASSVDRDSTEAFF	TGTGCCAGCAGCGTCGACAGGGATAGTACTGAAGCTTTCTTT
few	TRBD2	TRBJ2-7	TRBV5-1	CASSLASASGYEQYF	TGCGCCAGCAGCTTGGCGTCGGCTAGCGGATACGAGCAGTACTTC
NA	NA	TRBJ1-1	TRBV18	CASSPHVYTEAFF	TGTGCCAGCTCACCACATGTGTACACTGAAGCTTTCTTT